The T cell receptor beta chain described here comes from a study of blood T cell repertoires in COVID-19. This clone was counted many times. Trimming pared 5 bases from V and 8 bases from J, leaving 23 bases between. This CDR3 spans 16 amino acids. Germline V gene sequence: CDR1 SEHNR, CDR2 FQNEAQ (reference sequence). Under the authors' procedure: Cell counts per sample came from amplifying reference gene primers. TCRdb's table, derived via immunoSEQ multiplex PCR, lists solely in-frame clones and lacks some. That table gives V, J and clone size, and the DNA gave D and trimming. The sample lists about 240,000 clones, more than 75% occurring once.

The rearrangement joins TRBV7-9 to TRBJ2-3; possible D gene TRBD2, 5 bases. The sequenced sample was peripheral blood. The receptor was derived from a woman between 70 and 85 years old with active or convalescent COVID-19. The CDR3 here is CASSREGGRPTSTQYF. For the CDR3, the DNA is TGTGCCAGCAGCAGAGAAGGAGGCAGGCCCACGAGTACGCAGTATTTT.